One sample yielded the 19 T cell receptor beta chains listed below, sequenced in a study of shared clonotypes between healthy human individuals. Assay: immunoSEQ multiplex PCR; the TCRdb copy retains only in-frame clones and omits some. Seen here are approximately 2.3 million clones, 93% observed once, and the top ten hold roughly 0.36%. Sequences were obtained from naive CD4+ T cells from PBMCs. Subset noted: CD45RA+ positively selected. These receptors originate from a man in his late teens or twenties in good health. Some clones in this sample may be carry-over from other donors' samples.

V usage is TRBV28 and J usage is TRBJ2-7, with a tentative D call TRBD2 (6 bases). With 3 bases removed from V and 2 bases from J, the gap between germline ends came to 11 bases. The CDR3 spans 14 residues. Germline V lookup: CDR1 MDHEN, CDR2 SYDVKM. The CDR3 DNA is TGTGCCAGCAGTTTGATAGCGGCTACCTACGAGCAGTACTTC. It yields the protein CASSLIAATYEQYF.

CDR3 nucleotides: TGCGCCAGCAGCCCGACGCTATTTCCCGGGATCGGTTGGTCCTACGAGCAGTACTTC. Translated: CASSPTLFPGIGWSYEQYF. The rearrangement uses TRBV5-1 and TRBJ2-7; D is perhaps TRBD2 (5 bases). The CDR3 loop spans 19 amino acids. The germline gives CDR1 SGHRS, CDR2 YFSETQ. With 4 bases removed from V and 1 base from J, the gap between germline ends came to 27 bases.

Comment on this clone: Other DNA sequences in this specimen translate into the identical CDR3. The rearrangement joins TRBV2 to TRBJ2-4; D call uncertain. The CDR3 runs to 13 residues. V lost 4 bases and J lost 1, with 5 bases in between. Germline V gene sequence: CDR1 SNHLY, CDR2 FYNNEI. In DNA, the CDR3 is TGTGCCAGCAGTGTTGAGGCCAAAAACATTCAGTACTTC. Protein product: CASSVEAKNIQYF. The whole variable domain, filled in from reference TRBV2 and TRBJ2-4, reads EPEVTQTPSHQVTQMGQEVILRCVPISNHLYFYWYRQILGQKVEFLVSFYNNEISEKSEIFDDQFSVERPDGSNFTLKIRSTKLEDSAMYFCASSVEAKNIQYFGAGTRLSVL.

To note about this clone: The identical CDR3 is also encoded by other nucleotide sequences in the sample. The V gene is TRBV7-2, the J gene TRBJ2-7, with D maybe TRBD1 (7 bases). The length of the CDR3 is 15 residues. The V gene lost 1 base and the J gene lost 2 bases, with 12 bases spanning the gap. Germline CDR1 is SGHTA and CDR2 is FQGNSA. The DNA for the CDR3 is TGTGCCAGCAGCTTAGGCGGGACAGCTACCTACGAGCAGTACTTC. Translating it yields CASSLGGTATYEQYF.

As DNA, the CDR3 is TGTGCCAGCAGTTTATGGGACAGGGAAATCTATGGCTACACCTTC. Translation: CASSLWDREIYGYTF. The chain is built from TRBV28 and TRBJ1-2; 8 bases agree with TRBD1. This CDR3 comprises 15 residues. Germline lookup yields CDR1 MDHEN and CDR2 SYDVKM. V dropped 0 bases and J dropped 4; count of bases not matched to a gene: 4.

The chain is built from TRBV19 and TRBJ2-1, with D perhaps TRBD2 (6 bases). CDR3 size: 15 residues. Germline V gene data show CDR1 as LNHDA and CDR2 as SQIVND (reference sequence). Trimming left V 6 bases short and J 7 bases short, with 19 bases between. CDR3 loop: CASSPMRAGGNEQFF. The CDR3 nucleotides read TGTGCCAGTAGCCCCATGAGGGCCGGGGGTAATGAGCAGTTCTTC.

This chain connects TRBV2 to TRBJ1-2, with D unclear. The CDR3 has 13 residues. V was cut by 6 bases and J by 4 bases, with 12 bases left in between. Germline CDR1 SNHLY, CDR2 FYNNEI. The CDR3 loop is CASRSGQSYGYTF. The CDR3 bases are TGTGCCAGCAGATCCGGGCAGAGCTATGGCTACACCTTC.

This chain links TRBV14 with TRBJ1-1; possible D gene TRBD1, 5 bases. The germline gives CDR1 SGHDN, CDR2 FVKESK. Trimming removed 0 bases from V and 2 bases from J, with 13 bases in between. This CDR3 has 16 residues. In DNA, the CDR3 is TGTGCCAGCAGCCAAGAGGCAGGGAATTTAAACACTGAAGCTTTCTTT. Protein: CASSQEAGNLNTEAFF.

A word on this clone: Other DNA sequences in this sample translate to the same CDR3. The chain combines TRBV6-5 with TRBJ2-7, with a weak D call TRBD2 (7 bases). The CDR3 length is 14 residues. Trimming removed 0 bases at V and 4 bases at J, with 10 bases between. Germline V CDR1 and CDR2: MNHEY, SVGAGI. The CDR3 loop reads CASSYSGGRYEQYF. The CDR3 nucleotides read TGTGCCAGCAGTTACTCGGGGGGGCGGTACGAGCAGTACTTC.

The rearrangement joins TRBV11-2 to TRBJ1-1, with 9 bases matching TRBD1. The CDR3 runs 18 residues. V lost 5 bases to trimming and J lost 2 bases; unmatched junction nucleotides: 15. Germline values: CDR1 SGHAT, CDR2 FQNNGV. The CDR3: CASSAGTGPPGLNTEAFF. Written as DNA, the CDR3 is TGTGCCAGCAGCGCCGGGACAGGGCCCCCTGGGCTAAACACTGAAGCTTTCTTT.

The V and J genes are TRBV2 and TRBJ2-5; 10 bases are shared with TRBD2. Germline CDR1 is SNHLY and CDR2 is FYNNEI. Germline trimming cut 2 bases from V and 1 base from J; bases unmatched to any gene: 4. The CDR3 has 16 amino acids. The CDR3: CASSEFGTSVQETQYF. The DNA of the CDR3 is TGTGCCAGCAGTGAATTCGGGACTAGCGTCCAAGAGACCCAGTACTTC. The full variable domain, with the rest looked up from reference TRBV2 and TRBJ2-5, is EPEVTQTPSHQVTQMGQEVILRCVPISNHLYFYWYRQILGQKVEFLVSFYNNEISEKSEIFDDQFSVERPDGSNFTLKIRSTKLEDSAMYFCASSEFGTSVQETQYFGPGTRLLVL.

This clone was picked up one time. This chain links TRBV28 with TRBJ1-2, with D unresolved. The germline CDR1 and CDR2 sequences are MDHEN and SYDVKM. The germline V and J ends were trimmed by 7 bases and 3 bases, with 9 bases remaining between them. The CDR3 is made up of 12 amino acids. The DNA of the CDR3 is TGTGCCAGCAAGCCCTTACACTATGGCTACACCTTC. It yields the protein CASKPLHYGYTF.

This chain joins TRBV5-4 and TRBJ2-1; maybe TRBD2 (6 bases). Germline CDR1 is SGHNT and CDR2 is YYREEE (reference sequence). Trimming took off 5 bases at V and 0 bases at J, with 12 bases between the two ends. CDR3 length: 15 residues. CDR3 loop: CASRASVSSYNEQFF. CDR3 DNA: TGTGCCAGCAGGGCTAGCGTGAGCTCCTACAATGAGCAGTTCTTC.

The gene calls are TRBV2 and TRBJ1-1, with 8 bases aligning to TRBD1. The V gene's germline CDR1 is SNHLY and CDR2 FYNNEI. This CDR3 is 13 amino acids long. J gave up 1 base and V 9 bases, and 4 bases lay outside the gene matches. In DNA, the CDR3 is TGTGCCAGTCTCGGGACAGGGAACACTGAAGCTTTCTTT. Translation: CASLGTGNTEAFF.

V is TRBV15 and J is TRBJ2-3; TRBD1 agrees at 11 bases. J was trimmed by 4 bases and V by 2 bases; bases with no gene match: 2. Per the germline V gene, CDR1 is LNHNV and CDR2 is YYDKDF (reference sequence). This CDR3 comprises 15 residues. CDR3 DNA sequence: TGTGCCACCAGCAGAAGGACAGGGGGCGCAGATACGCAGTATTTT. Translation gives CATSRRTGGADTQYF.

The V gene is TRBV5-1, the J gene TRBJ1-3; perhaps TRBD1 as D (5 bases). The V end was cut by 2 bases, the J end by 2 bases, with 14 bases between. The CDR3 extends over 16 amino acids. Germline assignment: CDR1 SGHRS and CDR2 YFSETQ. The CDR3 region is CASSLLGTVTGNTIYF. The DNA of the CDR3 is TGCGCCAGCAGCTTACTGGGGACCGTAACTGGAAACACCATATATTTT.

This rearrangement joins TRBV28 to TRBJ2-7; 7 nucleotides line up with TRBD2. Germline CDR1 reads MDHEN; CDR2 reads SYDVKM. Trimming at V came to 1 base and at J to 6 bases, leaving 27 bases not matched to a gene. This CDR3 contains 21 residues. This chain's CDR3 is CASSLYPSGDIGASGRGEQYF. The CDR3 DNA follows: TGTGCCAGCAGTTTATACCCCTCGGGGGATATCGGGGCTAGCGGCCGGGGCGAGCAGTACTTC.

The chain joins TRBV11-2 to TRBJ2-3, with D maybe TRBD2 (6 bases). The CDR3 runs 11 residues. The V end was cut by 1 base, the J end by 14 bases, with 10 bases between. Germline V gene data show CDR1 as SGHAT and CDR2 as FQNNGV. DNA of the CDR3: TGTGCCAGCAGCTTAGGGCGGGGTGTGTATTTT. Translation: CASSLGRGVYF.

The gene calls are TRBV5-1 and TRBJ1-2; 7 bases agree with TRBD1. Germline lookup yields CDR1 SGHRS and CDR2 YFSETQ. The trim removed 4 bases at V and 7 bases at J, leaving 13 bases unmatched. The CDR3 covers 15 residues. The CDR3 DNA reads TGCGCCAGCAGCGTATCGGTACAGGGGCCGGTTGGCTACACCTTC. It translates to CASSVSVQGPVGYTF.